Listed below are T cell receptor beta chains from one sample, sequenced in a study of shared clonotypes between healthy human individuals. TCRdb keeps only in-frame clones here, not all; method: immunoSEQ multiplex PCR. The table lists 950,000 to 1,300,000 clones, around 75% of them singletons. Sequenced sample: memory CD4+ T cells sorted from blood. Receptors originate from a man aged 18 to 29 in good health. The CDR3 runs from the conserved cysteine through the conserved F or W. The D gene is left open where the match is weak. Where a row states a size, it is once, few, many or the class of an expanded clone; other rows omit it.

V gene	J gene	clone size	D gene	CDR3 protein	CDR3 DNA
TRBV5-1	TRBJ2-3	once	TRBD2	CASSEGLAGGPDTQYF	TGCGCCAGCAGCGAAGGACTAGCGGGAGGGCCAGATACGCAGTATTTT
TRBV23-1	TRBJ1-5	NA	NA	CASSQDQGRHQPQHF	TGCGCCAGCAGTCAAGATCAGGGGAGGCATCAGCCCCAGCATTTT
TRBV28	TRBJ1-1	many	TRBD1	CASRARQGSMNTEAFF	TGTGCCAGCAGGGCGCGACAGGGTTCAATGAACACTGAAGCTTTCTTT
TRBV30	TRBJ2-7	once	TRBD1	CAWSSDRGPYEQYF	TGTGCCTGGAGTTCAGACAGGGGACCCTACGAGCAGTACTTC
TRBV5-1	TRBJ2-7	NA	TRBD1	CASSAGQGGYEQYF	TGCGCCAGCAGCGCGGGACAGGGCGGCTACGAGCAGTACTTC
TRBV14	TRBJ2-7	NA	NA	CASSPWGGGGYEQYF	TGTGCCAGCAGCCCCTGGGGAGGGGGCGGCTACGAGCAGTACTTC
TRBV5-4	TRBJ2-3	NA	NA	CASSLDFTSTDTQYF	TGTGCCAGCAGCTTGGACTTTACTAGCACAGATACGCAGTATTTT
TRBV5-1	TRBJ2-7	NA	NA	CASSLRDTNYEQYF	TGCGCCAGCAGCTTGAGGGACACAAACTACGAGCAGTACTTC
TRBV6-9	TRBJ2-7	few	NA	CASSCDRQKNYEQYF	TGTGCCAGCAGTTGCGATAGACAGAAGAACTACGAGCAGTACTTC
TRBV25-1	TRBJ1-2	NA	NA	CASSEFARDYGYTF	TGTGCCAGCAGTGAATTCGCCAGGGACTATGGCTACACCTTC
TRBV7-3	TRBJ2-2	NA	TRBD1	CASSSMTGGNTGELFF	TGTGCCAGCAGCTCTATGACAGGGGGAAACACCGGGGAGCTGTTTTTT
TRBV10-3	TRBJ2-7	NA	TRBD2	CAIRSGRAENEQYF	TGTGCCATCCGCAGCGGGAGGGCCGAAAACGAGCAGTACTTC
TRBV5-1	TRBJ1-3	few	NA	CASRWGSGNTIYF	TGCGCCAGCAGATGGGGGTCTGGAAACACCATATATTTT
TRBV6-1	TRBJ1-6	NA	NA	CASAEGGKNSPLHF	TGTGCCAGCGCAGAGGGAGGAAAAAATTCACCCCTCCACTTT
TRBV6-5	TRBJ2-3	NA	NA	CASSYSSASADTQYF	TGTGCCAGCAGTTACTCGAGCGCTTCAGCGGATACGCAGTATTTT
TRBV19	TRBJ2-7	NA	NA	CASSSPGAYEQYF	TGTGCCAGTAGTTCGCCGGGGGCCTACGAGCAGTACTTC
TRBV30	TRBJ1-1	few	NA	CAWRGVLNTEAFF	TGTGCCTGGAGAGGCGTCCTGAACACTGAAGCTTTCTTT